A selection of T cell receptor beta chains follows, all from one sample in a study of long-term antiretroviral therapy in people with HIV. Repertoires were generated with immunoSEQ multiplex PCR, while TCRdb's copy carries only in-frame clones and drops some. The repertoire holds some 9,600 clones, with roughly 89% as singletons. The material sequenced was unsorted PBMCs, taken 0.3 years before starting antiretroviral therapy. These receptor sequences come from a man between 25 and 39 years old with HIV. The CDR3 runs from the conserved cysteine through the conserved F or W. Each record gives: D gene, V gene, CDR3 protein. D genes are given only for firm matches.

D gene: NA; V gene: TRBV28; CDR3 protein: CASNSAEGLQETQYF
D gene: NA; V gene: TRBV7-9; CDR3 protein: CASSQSGGQAFF
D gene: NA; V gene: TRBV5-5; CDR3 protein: CASSPTGNYEQYF
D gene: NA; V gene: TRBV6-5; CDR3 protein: CASRLTEGTSEKLFF
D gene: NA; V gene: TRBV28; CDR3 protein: CAVAAGGYNEQFF
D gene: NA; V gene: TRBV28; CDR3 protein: CASSFNPGRGGTDTQYF
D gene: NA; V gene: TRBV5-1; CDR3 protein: CASSAAPGTEAFF
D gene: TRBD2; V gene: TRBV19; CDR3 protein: CASSTGGAYNEQFF
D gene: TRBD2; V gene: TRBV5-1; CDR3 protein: CASSQLGTSAPDTQYF
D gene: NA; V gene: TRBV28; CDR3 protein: CASSLGGLGEAFF
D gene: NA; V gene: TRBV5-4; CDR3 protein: CASSPPIGTEAFF
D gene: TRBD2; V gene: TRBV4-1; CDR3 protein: CASSQEGGSHEQYF
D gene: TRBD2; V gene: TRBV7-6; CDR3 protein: CASSLVIPSGGAGYNEQFF
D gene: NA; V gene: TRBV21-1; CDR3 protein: CASEPNAGELFF
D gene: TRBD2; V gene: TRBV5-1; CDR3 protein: CASSPGLAGGSSYEQYF
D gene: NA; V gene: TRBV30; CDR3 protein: CAWSDSGLGNIQYF
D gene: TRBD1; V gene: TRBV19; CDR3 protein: CASKVTGIAGNTIYF
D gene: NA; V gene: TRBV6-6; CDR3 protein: CASSYPGARSEQYF
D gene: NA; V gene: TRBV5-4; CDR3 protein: CASSLGQAEAFF
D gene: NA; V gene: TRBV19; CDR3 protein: CASSIRGPFVQPQHF
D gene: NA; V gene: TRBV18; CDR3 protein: CASSSGGGLETQYF
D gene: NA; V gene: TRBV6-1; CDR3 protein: CASRDTGSANEKLFF
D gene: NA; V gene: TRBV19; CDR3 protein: CASSFSTDTQYF
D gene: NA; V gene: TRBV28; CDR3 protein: CASRKAGPQETQYF
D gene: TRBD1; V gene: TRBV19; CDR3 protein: CASGGTGGILNTEAFF
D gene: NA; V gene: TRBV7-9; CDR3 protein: CASSYGAGDEQFF
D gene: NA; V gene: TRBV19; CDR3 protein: CASTAGSYSNQPQHF
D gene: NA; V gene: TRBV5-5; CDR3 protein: CASSLAGGAGSNYGYTF
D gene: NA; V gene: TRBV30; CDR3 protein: CAWSAARSPSNQPQHF
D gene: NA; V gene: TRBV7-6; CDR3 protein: CASSTTNEQFF
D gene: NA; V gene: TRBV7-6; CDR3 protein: CASSLAAGPYGNTEAFF
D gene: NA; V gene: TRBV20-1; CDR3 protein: CSAVATDGYTF
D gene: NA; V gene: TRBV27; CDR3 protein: CASTGSGEKLFF
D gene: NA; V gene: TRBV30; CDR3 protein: CAWFMNTEAFF
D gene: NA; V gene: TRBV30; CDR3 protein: CAWSQGTDSYEQYF
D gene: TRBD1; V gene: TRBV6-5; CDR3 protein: CASSRGGGTDTQYF
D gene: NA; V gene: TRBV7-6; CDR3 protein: CASSSGYSQPQHF
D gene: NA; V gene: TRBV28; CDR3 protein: CASSREHANYGYTF
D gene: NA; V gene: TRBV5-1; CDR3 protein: CASSLSGTYSYEQYF
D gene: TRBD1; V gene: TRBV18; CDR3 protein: CASSPPRTGIGETQYF
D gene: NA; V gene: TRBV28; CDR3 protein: CASSLPAGNTDTQYF
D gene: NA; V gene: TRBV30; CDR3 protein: CAWTPDRNQPQHF
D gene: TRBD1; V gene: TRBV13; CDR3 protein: CASSPGGGDQPQHF
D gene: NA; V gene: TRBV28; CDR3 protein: CASSFFETTNEKLFF
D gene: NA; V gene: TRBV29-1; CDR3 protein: CSVEMGRGNQPQHF
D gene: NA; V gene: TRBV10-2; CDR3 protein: CASSEAVAKNIQYF
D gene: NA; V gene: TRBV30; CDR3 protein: CAWRRRGWGKDTEAFF
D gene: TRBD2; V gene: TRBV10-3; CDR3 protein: CAIRNGLAGGGDTQYF
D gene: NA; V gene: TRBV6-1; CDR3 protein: CASSGTAGNNQPQHF
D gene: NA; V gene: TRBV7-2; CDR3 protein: CASSMGTAGYGYTF
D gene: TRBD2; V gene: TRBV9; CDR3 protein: CASSFSGGTQETQYF